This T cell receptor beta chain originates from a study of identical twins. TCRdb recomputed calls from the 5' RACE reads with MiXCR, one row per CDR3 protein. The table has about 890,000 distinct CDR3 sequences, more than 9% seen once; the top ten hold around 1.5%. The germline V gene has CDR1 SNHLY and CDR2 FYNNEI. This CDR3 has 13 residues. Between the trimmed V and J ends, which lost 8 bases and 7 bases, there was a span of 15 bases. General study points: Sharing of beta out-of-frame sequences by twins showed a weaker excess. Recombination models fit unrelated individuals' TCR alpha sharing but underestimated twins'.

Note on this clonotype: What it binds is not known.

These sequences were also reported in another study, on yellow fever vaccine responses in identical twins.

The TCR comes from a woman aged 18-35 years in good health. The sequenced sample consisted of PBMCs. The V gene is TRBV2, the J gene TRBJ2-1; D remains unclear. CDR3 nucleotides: TGTGCCAGCCCGGATACGGAATGGAATGAGCAGTTCTTC. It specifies CASPDTEWNEQFF.